One sample yielded the 18 T cell receptor beta chains listed below, sequenced in a study of blood T cell repertoires in COVID-19. The method was immunoSEQ multiplex PCR; TCRdb's version includes in-frame clones alone and lacks a portion of them. The data show 250,000 to 350,000 clones, with nearly 90% seen just once and over 3.5% held by the top ten. Sequencing used PBMCs or T cells enriched from blood (not recorded which). These receptors originate from a woman aged 18-29 years with acute COVID-19.

The CDR3 loop reads CASRTGGSGGGYTF. DNA for the CDR3: TGTGCCAGCAGAACAGGGGGTTCTGGGGGCGGCTACACCTTC. The gene calls are TRBV28 and TRBJ1-2, with 8 nucleotides matching TRBD1. The CDR3 is 14 amino acids. V was clipped by 6 bases and J by 8 bases; unmatched bases: 11. The V gene's germline CDR1 is MDHEN and CDR2 SYDVKM.

The chain recombines TRBV11-2 with TRBJ2-7; 7 bases match TRBD2. Germline CDR1 reads SGHAT; CDR2 reads FQNNGV. Trimming removed 5 bases from V and 4 bases from J; junction bases left unmatched: 11. CDR3 length equals 15 residues. The CDR3 here is CASSLGRAGRYEQYF. In nucleotides, the CDR3 is TGTGCCAGCAGCCTCGGGAGAGCGGGACGGTACGAGCAGTACTTC.

This chain uses TRBV19 with TRBJ2-7; no reliable D call. With 1 base removed from V and 6 bases from J, the gap between germline ends came to 10 bases. This CDR3 region has 13 residues. Germline-derived CDR1 and CDR2 are LNHDA and SQIVND (reference sequence). CDR3: CASSIGAPPEQYF. CDR3 in DNA: TGTGCCAGTAGTATAGGAGCCCCACCCGAGCAGTACTTC.

The table lists this clone with a count of one. The V gene is TRBV2, the J gene TRBJ2-2, with D perhaps TRBD2 (6 bases). V lost 6 bases to trimming and J lost 6 bases, with 14 bases between them. The CDR3 consists of 14 residues. CDR1 is SNHLY and CDR2 is FYNNEI in the germline V gene. CDR3 in amino acids: CASSGDFSAGELFF. Here the CDR3 DNA reads TGTGCCAGCAGCGGGGACTTCTCGGCCGGGGAGCTGTTTTTT.

In DNA, the CDR3 is TGCAGCGCCCGGCGGGGGTTCGAATTGTCCTACGAGCAGTACTTC. Residues: CSARRGFELSYEQYF. This chain joins TRBV29-1 and TRBJ2-7; 7 bases are shared with TRBD2. The CDR3 is 15 residues long. The germline V gene has CDR1 SQVTM and CDR2 ANQGSEA. Germline trimming cut 7 bases from V and 1 base from J; bases unmatched to any gene: 13.

This chain joins TRBV4-2 and TRBJ2-7, with TRBD2 matching 7 bases. Trimming removed 0 bases from V and 2 bases from J; junction bases left unmatched: 4. This CDR3 contains 15 residues. Germline-derived CDR1 and CDR2 are LGHNA and YNFKEQ. The CDR3 region is CASSQEPAGTYEQYF. The CDR3 DNA sequence: TGTGCCAGCAGCCAAGAACCAGCGGGGACCTACGAGCAGTACTTC.

The chain combines TRBV28 with TRBJ1-1; D may be TRBD1 (6 bases). The V gene's germline CDR1 is MDHEN and CDR2 SYDVKM. This CDR3 has 12 residues. The V and J ends lost 6 bases and 6 bases respectively, with 11 bases between them. CDR3: CASSPTGPEAFF. CDR3 coding DNA: TGTGCCAGCAGCCCGACAGGACCTGAAGCTTTCTTT.

The chain joins TRBV21-1 to TRBJ2-3; the D call of TRBD2 is as the table states it, not checked on the DNA. TRBV21-1 is tagged as a pseudogene. CDR3 size: 17 residues. The CDR3 bases are TGTGCCAGCAGCAAAGGGGCGGGGGTCCCTCGGGCAGATACGCAGTATTTT. It is translated as CASSKGAGVPRADTQYF.

This chain connects TRBV30 to TRBJ2-7, with D possibly TRBD2 on 6 matching bases. Germline CDR1 and CDR2: GTSNPN and SVGIG (reference sequence). Trimming took off 5 bases at V and 4 bases at J, with 15 bases between the two ends. The CDR3 extends over 13 amino acids. The CDR3: CAWGRDSLYEQYF. CDR3 nucleotides: TGTGCCTGGGGCCGGGACTCCCTGTACGAGCAGTACTTC.

The chain joins TRBV7-3 to TRBJ2-3; maybe TRBD2 (5 bases). The CDR3 spans 14 residues. V dropped 4 bases and J dropped 8 bases, with 16 bases sitting between them. CDR1 and CDR2 (germline): SGHTA, FQGTGA. CDR3 DNA: TGTGCCAGCAGCTCCGGACTCGACGGCGCTACGCAGTATTTT. Amino acid sequence: CASSSGLDGATQYF.

J is TRBJ2-1 and V is TRBV25-1; D is undetermined. This CDR3 is 16 amino acids long. Germline V gene lookup returns CDR1 MGHDK and CDR2 SYGVNS. V lost 2 bases to trimming and J lost 4 bases, with 15 bases between them. CDR3 sequence: CASSEGGGLPYNEQFF. CDR3 bases: TGTGCCAGCAGTGAAGGCGGCGGATTACCATACAATGAGCAGTTCTTC.

This chain's CDR3 is CASSKKGHTPNTEAFF. As DNA, the CDR3 is TGTGCCAGCAGCAAAAAGGGGCACACCCCAAACACTGAAGCTTTCTTT. This rearrangement joins TRBV21-1 to TRBJ1-1; the table's D call of TRBD1 was not tested on the DNA. TRBV21-1 is a pseudogene segment. The CDR3 consists of 16 residues.

The CDR3 DNA reads TGTGCCAGCAGCTTGGACAGGGGGGCGCGGACTGAAGCTTTCTTT. Protein sequence: CASSLDRGARTEAFF. This sequence joins TRBV7-9 and TRBJ1-1; 10 positions agree with TRBD1. Germline V CDR1 and CDR2: SEHNR, FQNEAQ (reference sequence). J was trimmed by 5 bases and V by 3 bases; bases with no gene match: 6. The CDR3 has 15 amino acids.

The chain carries TRBV4-2 and TRBJ2-1, with 8 positions matching TRBD2. J gave up 9 bases and V 3 bases, and 13 bases lay outside the gene matches. The CDR3 contains 16 residues. The V gene's germline CDR1 is LGHNA and CDR2 YNFKEQ. The DNA of the CDR3 is TGTGCCAGCAGCCAGAGTTTGGCGGGAGGAGATAGTGAGCAGTTCTTC. Amino acid sequence: CASSQSLAGGDSEQFF.

This clone has more than one count but fewer than ten. This chain connects TRBV24-1 to TRBJ2-7, with D possibly being TRBD2 (5 bases). This CDR3 is built from 15 residues. The V end was cut by 0 bases, the J end by 4 bases, with 12 bases between. Per the germline V gene, CDR1 is KGHDR and CDR2 is SFDVKD. CDR3 in amino acids: CATSDLVGERYEQYF. The CDR3 bases are TGTGCCACCAGTGATTTGGTCGGGGAACGGTACGAGCAGTACTTC.

The V call is TRBV28, the J call TRBJ1-1; 7 positions match TRBD1. From germline, CDR1 is MDHEN and CDR2 SYDVKM. CDR3 length: 12 residues. V lost 3 bases to trimming and J lost 9 bases; unmatched junction nucleotides: 4. Here the CDR3 DNA reads TGTGCCAGCAGTTTGAAACAGGGGAAAGCTTTCTTT. This sequence encodes CASSLKQGKAFF.

The V gene is TRBV28, the J gene TRBJ1-2; D might be TRBD1 (6 bases). V was pared by 4 bases and J by 6 bases, with 21 bases between. Germline-derived CDR1 and CDR2 are MDHEN and SYDVKM. This CDR3 comprises 16 residues. The CDR3 DNA sequence: TGTGCCAGCAGTTCCACCCTAGTAGGGGGAGGGGATGGCTACACCTTC. Encoded protein: CASSSTLVGGGDGYTF.

The chain is built from TRBV29-1 and TRBJ1-2; D gene ambiguous. Trimming removed 1 base at V and 6 bases at J, with 9 bases between. The length of the CDR3 is 12 residues. Germline CDR1 and CDR2: SQVTM and ANQGSEA. As DNA, the CDR3 is TGCAGCGTTGAAGGGCGACAAGATGGCTACACCTTC. Its translation: CSVEGRQDGYTF.